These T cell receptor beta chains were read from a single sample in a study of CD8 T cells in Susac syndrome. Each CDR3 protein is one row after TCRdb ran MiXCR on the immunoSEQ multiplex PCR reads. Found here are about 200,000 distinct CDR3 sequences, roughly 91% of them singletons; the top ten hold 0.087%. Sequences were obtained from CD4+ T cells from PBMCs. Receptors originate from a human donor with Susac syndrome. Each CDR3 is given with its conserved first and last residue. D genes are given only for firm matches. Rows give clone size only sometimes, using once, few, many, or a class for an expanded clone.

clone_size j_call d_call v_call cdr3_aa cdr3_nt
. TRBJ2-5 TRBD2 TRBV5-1 CASSLAGASGEQYF TGCGCCAGCAGCTTGGCCGGGGCTAGCGGGGAGCAGTACTTC
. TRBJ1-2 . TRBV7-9 CASSLLAGRLIYRGYTF TGTGCCAGCAGCTTACTGGCAGGGAGGTTGATCTATCGGGGCTACACCTTC
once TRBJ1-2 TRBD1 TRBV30 CAWSEIRGQGISF TGTGCCTGGAGTGAAATTCGGGGACAGGGGATTTCGTTC
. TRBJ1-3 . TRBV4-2 CASSQPSSGNTIYF TGTGCCAGCAGCCAACCGAGCTCTGGAAACACCATATATTTT
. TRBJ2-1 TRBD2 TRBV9 CASSVSSGGYNEQFF TGTGCCAGCAGCGTATCTAGCGGGGGGTACAATGAGCAGTTCTTC
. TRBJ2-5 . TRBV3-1 CASSQGGRGQETQYF TGTGCCAGCAGCCAGGGGGGGCGGGGGCAAGAGACCCAGTACTTC
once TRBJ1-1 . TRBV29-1 CSVERVLVTEAFF TGCAGCGTTGAGCGGGTCTTGGTCACTGAAGCTTTCTTT
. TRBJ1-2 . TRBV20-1 CSADRRGNYGYTF TGCAGTGCCGACCGACGGGGGAACTATGGCTACACCTTC
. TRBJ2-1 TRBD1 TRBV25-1 CASRIDRGWNEQFF TGTGCCAGCAGGATCGACAGGGGTTGGAATGAGCAGTTCTTC
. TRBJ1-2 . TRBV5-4 CASKILNTESYTF TGTGCCAGCAAAATTTTAAATACAGAGAGCTACACCTTC
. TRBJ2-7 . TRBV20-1 CSARFFSYEQYF TGCAGTGCTAGGTTTTTCTCCTACGAGCAGTACTTC
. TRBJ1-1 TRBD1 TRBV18 CASSPQGTNTEAFF TGTGCCAGCTCCCCACAGGGGACGAACACTGAAGCTTTCTTT
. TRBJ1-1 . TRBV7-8 CASSLMRGENTEAFF TGTGCCAGCAGCTTAATGAGGGGCGAGAACACTGAAGCTTTCTTT
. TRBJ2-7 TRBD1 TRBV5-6 CASSPDPGQGGLGEQYF TGTGCCAGCAGCCCCGATCCGGGACAGGGCGGTTTGGGCGAGCAGTACTTC
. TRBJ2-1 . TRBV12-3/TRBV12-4 CASSSRGNEQFF TGTGCCAGCAGTTCCAGGGGAAATGAGCAGTTCTTC
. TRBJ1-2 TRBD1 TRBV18 CASSADRGGYGYTF TGTGCCAGCTCGGCAGACAGGGGTGGCTATGGCTACACCTTC
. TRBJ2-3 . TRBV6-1 CASSQQKDTQYF TGTGCCAGCAGTCAACAGAAAGATACGCAGTATTTT
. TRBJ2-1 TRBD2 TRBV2 CASRRTSGASGNEQFF TGTGCCAGCAGAAGGACTAGCGGGGCATCGGGTAATGAGCAGTTCTTC
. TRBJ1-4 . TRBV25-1 CASSETKGFWEKLFF TGTGCCAGCAGTGAAACTAAAGGATTCTGGGAAAAACTGTTTTTT
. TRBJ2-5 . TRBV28 CASSPPLGRMETQYF TGTGCCAGCAGTCCCCCGCTGGGGAGGATGGAGACCCAGTACTTC
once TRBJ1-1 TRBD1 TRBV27 CASSVQLTTGVNTEAFF TGTGCCAGCAGTGTACAGCTCACGACAGGGGTAAACACTGAAGCTTTCTTT
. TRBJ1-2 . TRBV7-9 CASSLRGSSDGYTF TGTGCCAGCAGCTTACGAGGATCGAGCGATGGCTACACCTTC
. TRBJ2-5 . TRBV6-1 CASSYQGQETQYF TGTGCCAGCAGTTATCAGGGACAAGAGACCCAGTACTTC
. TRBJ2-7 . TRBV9 CASSVGDTKQYF TGTGCCAGCAGCGTAGGGGACACGAAGCAGTACTTC
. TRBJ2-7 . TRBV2 CASSVGDNEQYF TGTGCCAGCAGCGTAGGGGACAACGAGCAGTACTTC
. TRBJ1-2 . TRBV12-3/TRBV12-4 CASSLVLFGGDLDYTF TGTGCCAGCAGTTTAGTTCTCTTTGGCGGCGACCTTGACTACACCTTC
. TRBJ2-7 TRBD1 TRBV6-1 CASSEGGQEYEQYF TGTGCCAGCAGTGAAGGGGGACAGGAGTACGAGCAGTACTTC
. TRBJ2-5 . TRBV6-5 CASSYGVVAETQYF TGTGCCAGCAGTTACGGGGTAGTCGCAGAGACCCAGTACTTC
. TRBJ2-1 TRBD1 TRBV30 CARRKGGAYDEQFF TGTGCCCGGAGGAAAGGGGGCGCTTACGATGAGCAGTTCTTC
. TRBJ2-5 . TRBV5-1 CASSPDSEETQYF TGCGCCAGCAGCCCCGACTCAGAAGAGACCCAGTACTTC
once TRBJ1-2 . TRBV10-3 CAISESTTNGYTF TGTGCCATCAGTGAGTCAACGACCAATGGCTACACCTTC
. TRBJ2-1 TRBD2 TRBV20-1 CSARVGELAGANNEQFF TGCAGTGCTAGAGTAGGTGAACTAGCGGGGGCTAACAATGAGCAGTTCTTC
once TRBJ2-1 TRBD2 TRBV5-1 CASSLGTSGIYNEQFF TGCGCCAGCAGCTTGGGGACTAGCGGGATATACAATGAGCAGTTCTTC
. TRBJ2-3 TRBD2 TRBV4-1 CASSRREGLTADTQYF TGCGCCAGCAGCCGCCGGGAGGGCCTAACGGCAGATACGCAGTATTTT
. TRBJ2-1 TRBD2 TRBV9 CASSVGAGEHNEQFF TGTGCCAGCAGCGTAGGAGCGGGAGAACACAATGAGCAGTTCTTC
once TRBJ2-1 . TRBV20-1 CSASSRSGSEQFF TGCAGTGCTAGTTCGAGGTCGGGCAGTGAGCAGTTCTTC
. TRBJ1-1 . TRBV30 CAWSHGQENTEAFF TGTGCCTGGAGTCACGGGCAGGAAAACACTGAAGCTTTCTTT
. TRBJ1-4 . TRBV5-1 CASSLAGRNNEKLFF TGCGCCAGCAGCTTGGCCGGACGGAATAATGAAAAACTGTTTTTT
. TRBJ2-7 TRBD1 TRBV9 CASSLRDRYEQYF TGTGCCAGCAGCCTCCGGGACAGATACGAGCAGTACTTC
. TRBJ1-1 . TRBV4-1 CASSHLGGNTEAFF TGCGCCAGCAGCCACCTCGGTGGGAACACTGAAGCTTTCTTT
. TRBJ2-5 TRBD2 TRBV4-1 CASSQVLAGPRQETQYF TGCGCCAGCAGCCAAGTACTAGCGGGGCCACGACAAGAGACCCAGTACTTC
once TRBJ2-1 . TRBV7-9 CASSFRSSYNEQFF TGTGCCAGCAGCTTCAGAAGCTCCTACAATGAGCAGTTCTTC
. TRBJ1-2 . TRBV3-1 CASSGTWGAGRGYTF TGTGCCAGCAGCGGAACCTGGGGGGCAGGGCGTGGCTACACCTTC
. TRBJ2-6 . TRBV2 CASSERGGANVLTF TGTGCCAGCAGTGAAAGGGGGGGGGCCAACGTCCTGACTTTC